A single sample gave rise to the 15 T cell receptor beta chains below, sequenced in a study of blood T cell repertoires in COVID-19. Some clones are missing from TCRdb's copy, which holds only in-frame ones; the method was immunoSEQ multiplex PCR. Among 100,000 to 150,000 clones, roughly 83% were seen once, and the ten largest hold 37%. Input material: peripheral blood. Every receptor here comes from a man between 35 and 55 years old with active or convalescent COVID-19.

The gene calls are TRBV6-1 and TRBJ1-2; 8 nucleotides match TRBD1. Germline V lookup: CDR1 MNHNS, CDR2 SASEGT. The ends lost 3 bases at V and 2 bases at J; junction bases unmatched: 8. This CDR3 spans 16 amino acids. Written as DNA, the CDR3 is TGTGCCAGCAGTGAGCCAGGGGGCGCAGGAAACTATGGCTACACCTTC. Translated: CASSEPGGAGNYGYTF.

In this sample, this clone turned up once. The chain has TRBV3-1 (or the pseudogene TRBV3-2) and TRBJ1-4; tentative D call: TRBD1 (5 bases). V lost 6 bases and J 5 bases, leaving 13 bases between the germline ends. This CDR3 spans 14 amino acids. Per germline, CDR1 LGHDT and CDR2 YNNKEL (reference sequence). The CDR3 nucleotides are TGTGCCAGCAGACCCACAGGCGCAAATGAAAAACTGTTTTTT. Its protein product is CASRPTGANEKLFF.

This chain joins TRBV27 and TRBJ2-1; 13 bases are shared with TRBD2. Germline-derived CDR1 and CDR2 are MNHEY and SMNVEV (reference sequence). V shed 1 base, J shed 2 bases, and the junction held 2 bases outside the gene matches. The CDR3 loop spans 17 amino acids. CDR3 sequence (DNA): TGTGCCAGCAGTTTATACGGGACTAGCGGGGCCTACAATGAGCAGTTCTTC. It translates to CASSLYGTSGAYNEQFF.

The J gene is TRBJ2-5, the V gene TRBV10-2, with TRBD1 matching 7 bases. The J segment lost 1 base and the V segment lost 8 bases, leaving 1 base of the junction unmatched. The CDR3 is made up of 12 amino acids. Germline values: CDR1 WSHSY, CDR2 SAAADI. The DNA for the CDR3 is TGCGCCAGCGGGACAGCCCAAGAGACCCAGTACTTC. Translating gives CASGTAQETQYF.

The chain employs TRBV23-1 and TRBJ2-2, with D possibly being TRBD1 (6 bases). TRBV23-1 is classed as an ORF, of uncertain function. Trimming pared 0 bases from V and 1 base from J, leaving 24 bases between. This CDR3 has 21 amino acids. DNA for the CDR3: TGCGCCAGCAGTCAATCGTTGCCACAGACAGGAATCGGACGGAACACCGGGGAGCTGTTTTTT. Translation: CASSQSLPQTGIGRNTGELFF.

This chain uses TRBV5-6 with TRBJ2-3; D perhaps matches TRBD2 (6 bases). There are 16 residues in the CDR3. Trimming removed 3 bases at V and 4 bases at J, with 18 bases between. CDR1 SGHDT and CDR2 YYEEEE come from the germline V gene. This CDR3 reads CASSWTHRGTPDTQYF. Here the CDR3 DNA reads TGTGCCAGCAGCTGGACGCATCGGGGGACCCCAGATACGCAGTATTTT.

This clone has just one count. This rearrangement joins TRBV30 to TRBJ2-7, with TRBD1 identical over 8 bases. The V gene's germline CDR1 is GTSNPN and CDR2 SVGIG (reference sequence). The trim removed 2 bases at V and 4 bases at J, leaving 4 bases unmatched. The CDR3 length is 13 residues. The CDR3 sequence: CAWSLTGAYEQYF. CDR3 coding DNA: TGTGCCTGGAGTTTGACAGGGGCATACGAGCAGTACTTC.

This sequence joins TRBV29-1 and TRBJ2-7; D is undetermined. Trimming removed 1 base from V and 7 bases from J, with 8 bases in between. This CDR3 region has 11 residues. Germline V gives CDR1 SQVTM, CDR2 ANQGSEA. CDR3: CSVEGPREQYF. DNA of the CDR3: TGCAGCGTTGAAGGTCCGAGGGAGCAGTACTTC.

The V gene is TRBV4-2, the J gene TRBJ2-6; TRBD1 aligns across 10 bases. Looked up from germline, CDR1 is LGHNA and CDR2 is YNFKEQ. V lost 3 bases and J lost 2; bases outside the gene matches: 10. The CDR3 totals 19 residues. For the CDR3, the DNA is TGTGCCAGCAGCCAGAAAACCGGGACAGGGGATGCTGGGGCCAACGTCCTGACTTTC. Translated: CASSQKTGTGDAGANVLTF.

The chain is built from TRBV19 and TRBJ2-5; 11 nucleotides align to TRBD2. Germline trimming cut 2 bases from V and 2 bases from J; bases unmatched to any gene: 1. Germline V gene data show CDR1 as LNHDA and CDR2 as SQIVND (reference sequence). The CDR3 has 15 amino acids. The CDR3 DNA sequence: TGTGCCAGTAGTATACTAGCGGGGGGACAAGAGACCCAGTACTTC. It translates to CASSILAGGQETQYF.

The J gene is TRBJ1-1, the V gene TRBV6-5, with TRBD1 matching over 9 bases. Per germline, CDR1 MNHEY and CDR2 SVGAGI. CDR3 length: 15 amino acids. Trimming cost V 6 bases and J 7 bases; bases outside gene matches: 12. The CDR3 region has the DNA TGTGCCAGCAGCTCCGGACAGGGGCCCCTCCTTGAAGCTTTCTTT. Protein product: CASSSGQGPLLEAFF.

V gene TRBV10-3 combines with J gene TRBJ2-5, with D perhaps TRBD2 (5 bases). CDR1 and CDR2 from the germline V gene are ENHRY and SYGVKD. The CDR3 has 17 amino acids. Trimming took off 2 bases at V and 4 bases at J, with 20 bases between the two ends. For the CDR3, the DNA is TGTGCCATCAGTGAGGGGTCGCTGGCTAATCGGGGAGAGACCCAGTACTTC. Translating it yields CAISEGSLANRGETQYF.

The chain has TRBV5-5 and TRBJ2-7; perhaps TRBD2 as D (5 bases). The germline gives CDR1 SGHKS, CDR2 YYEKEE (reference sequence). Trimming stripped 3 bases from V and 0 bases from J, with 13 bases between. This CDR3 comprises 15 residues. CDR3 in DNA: TGTGCCAGCAGCTCAGGAGGAGGCGTCTCCTACGAGCAGTACTTC. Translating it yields CASSSGGGVSYEQYF.

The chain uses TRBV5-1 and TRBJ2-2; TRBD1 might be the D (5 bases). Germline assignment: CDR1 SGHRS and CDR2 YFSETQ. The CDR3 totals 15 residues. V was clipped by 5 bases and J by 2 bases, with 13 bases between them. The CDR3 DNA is TGCGCCAGCAGTTACAGGAGTGGAAACACCGGGGAGCTGTTTTTT. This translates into CASSYRSGNTGELFF.

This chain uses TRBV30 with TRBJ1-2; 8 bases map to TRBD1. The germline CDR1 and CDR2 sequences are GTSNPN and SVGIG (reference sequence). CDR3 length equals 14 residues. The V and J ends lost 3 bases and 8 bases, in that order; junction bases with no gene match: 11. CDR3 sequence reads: CAWRTAGQGGGYTF. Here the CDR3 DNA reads TGTGCCTGGAGAACTGCTGGACAGGGAGGGGGCTACACCTTC.